This paragraph reports one T cell receptor (beta chain). PCR was performed using 60 Vbeta and 13 Jbeta primers. This table comes from immunoSEQ multiplex PCR, and its TCRdb copy is limited to in-frame clones, with some not included. This repertoire includes fewer than 130,000 clones. There are 15 residues in the CDR3. Germline values: CDR1 KGHSH, CDR2 LQKENI. The germline V and J ends were trimmed by 0 bases and 2 bases, with 10 bases remaining between them. These data come from a study of cytomegalovirus exposure and HLA in healthy donors. The sample was PBMCs. The TCR originated in a man between 45 and 60 years old in good health and CMV-seronegative. The chain uses TRBV18 and TRBJ2-5; D not resolved. The CDR3 nucleotides read TGTGCCAGCTCACCACCGAGCGAGCGTCAAGAGACCCAGTACTTC. Translation: CASSPPSERQETQYF.